One and the same sample provided the 18 T cell receptor beta chains below, sequenced in a study of cytomegalovirus exposure and HLA in healthy donors. PCR primers comprised 60 Vbeta and 13 Jbeta primers. Libraries were prepared by immunoSEQ multiplex PCR; TCRdb keeps only in-frame clonotypes and omits some of them. Altogether 80,000 to 100,000 clones are present, 81% being singletons, with the ten largest covering roughly 5%. The source material was PBMCs. The source of these receptors is a man in his forties or fifties in good health and CMV-seropositive.

The gene calls are TRBV5-1 and TRBJ1-3, with 9 bases lining up with TRBD1. Losses at the gene ends were 0 bases for V and 2 bases for J; bases not matched to a gene: 0. The CDR3 has 15 amino acids. Per the germline V gene, CDR1 is SGHRS and CDR2 is YFSETQ. CDR3 nucleotide sequence: TGCGCCAGCAGCTTGGGACAGGGGGCTGGAAACACCATATATTTT. This gives the protein CASSLGQGAGNTIYF.

In its sample, this clone was seen a few times. The V and J genes are TRBV11-2 and TRBJ2-7, with 13 positions matching TRBD2. With 5 bases clipped from V and 7 bases from J, the junction kept 5 bases outside the gene matches. Per the germline V gene, CDR1 is SGHAT and CDR2 is FQNNGV. The CDR3 loop spans 14 amino acids. The CDR3 loop is CASSATSGGAEQYF. DNA of the CDR3: TGTGCCAGCAGCGCAACTAGCGGGGGGGCGGAGCAGTACTTC.

The chain has TRBV19 and TRBJ2-7, with TRBD1 identical over 7 bases. With 4 bases clipped from V and 2 bases from J, the junction kept 5 bases outside the gene matches. The length of the CDR3 is 14 residues. Germline values: CDR1 LNHDA, CDR2 SQIVND (reference sequence). In nucleotides, the CDR3 is TGTGCCAGTAGTAGAGGACAGGTTACCTACGAGCAGTACTTC. Translation: CASSRGQVTYEQYF.

This clone was observed a single time. V and J are TRBV7-9 and TRBJ2-1; TRBD2 aligns across 7 bases. The junction had 8 bases not matched to a gene; V was cut back by 3 bases and J by 15 bases. This CDR3 spans 12 amino acids. From germline, CDR1 is SEHNR and CDR2 FQNEAQ (reference sequence). The DNA for the CDR3 is TGTGCCAGCAGCTTCGGCGGGAGTTCCTTGTTCTTC. Translating it yields CASSFGGSSLFF.

Only one count was recorded for this clone. The sample has other DNA sequences that encode this CDR3 too. The chain couples TRBV5-1 to TRBJ2-6; no definite D call. Germline CDR1 SGHRS, CDR2 YFSETQ. There are 16 residues in the CDR3. The V gene lost 4 bases and the J gene lost 0 bases, with 11 bases spanning the gap. The CDR3 bases are TGCGCCAGCAGCCCCCGAGACTCCTCTGGGGCCAACGTCCTGACTTTC. Its translation is CASSPRDSSGANVLTF.

The V call is TRBV19, the J call TRBJ2-1; D possibly corresponds to TRBD1 (6 bases). The germline V gene encodes CDR1 LNHDA and CDR2 SQIVND (reference sequence). This CDR3 is 15 amino acids long. The V and J ends lost 7 bases and 7 bases respectively, with 20 bases between them. CDR3 protein: CASTSGQPTENEQFF. The CDR3 DNA sequence: TGTGCCAGTACCTCGGGACAACCCACGGAAAATGAGCAGTTCTTC.

Only a few counts were recorded for this clone. The chain uses TRBV9 and TRBJ1-6, with D uncertain. Looked up from germline, CDR1 is SGDLS and CDR2 is YYNGEE. V lost 2 bases and J 0 bases, leaving 9 bases between the germline ends. This CDR3 region has 16 residues. CDR3 sequence (DNA): TGTGCCAGCAGCGTGGCTGGGAGCTCCTATAATTCACCCCTCCACTTT. Residues: CASSVAGSSYNSPLHF.

The rearrangement joins TRBV6-1 to TRBJ1-1; D possibly corresponds to TRBD1 (5 bases). Germline-derived CDR1 and CDR2 are MNHNS and SASEGT. The CDR3 totals 14 residues. Between the trimmed V and J ends, which lost 6 bases and 1 base, there was a span of 12 bases. CDR3 bases: TGTGCCAGCAGATCAGGGTCCCCGAACACTGAAGCTTTCTTT. Translation: CASRSGSPNTEAFF.

The chain recombines TRBV4-2 with TRBJ2-1, with 12 bases that match TRBD2. Germline V CDR1 and CDR2: LGHNA, YNFKEQ. The V segment lost 4 bases and the J segment 7 bases; nucleotides outside the gene matches: 5. The CDR3 contains 15 residues. The CDR3 is CASSPSSGGGNEQFF. CDR3 DNA: TGTGCCAGCAGCCCCTCTAGCGGGGGGGGGAATGAGCAGTTCTTC.

This clone has just a few counts. The rearrangement joins TRBV5-4 to TRBJ2-3, with D unresolved. Per germline, CDR1 SGHNT and CDR2 YYREEE (reference sequence). V was shortened by 2 bases and J by 8 bases, with 12 bases between the two germline ends. This CDR3 comprises 13 residues. The CDR3 loop reads CASSFDFVGTQYF. The CDR3 coding sequence is TGTGCCAGCAGCTTCGACTTTGTGGGTACGCAGTATTTT.

This clone was counted between two and nine times. The chain uses TRBV7-9 and TRBJ2-7; 9 bases are a match to TRBD1. Germline CDR1 is SEHNR and CDR2 is FQNEAQ (reference sequence). The CDR3 is made up of 14 amino acids. After removal of 4 bases from V and 2 bases from J, the junction contained 3 bases not matched to a gene. The CDR3 protein is CASSSDRGAYEQYF. In DNA form, the CDR3 reads TGTGCCAGCAGCTCGGACAGGGGTGCCTACGAGCAGTACTTC.

This chain links TRBV5-1 with TRBJ2-3; maybe TRBD2 (5 bases). Germline V gene data show CDR1 as SGHRS and CDR2 as YFSETQ. The CDR3 consists of 15 residues. V was shortened by 4 bases and J by 1 base, with 13 bases between the two germline ends. CDR3 region: CASSALGSGTDTQYF. DNA for the CDR3: TGCGCCAGCAGCGCCTTAGGGAGCGGCACAGATACGCAGTATTTT.

The rearrangement links TRBV7-8 to TRBJ1-6; weak D call: TRBD1 (6 bases). CDR1 and CDR2 (germline): SGHVS, FQNEAQ. There are 15 residues in the CDR3. V was trimmed by 3 bases and J by 4 bases, leaving 10 bases between them. Here the CDR3 reads CASSFETGYNSPLHF. The CDR3 DNA reads as TGTGCCAGCAGCTTCGAGACAGGTTATAATTCACCCCTCCACTTT.

The chain has TRBV7-6 and TRBJ1-2; 9 bases match TRBD1. The germline V gene has CDR1 SGHVS and CDR2 FNYEAQ. The trim removed 5 bases at V and 4 bases at J, leaving 11 bases unmatched. The CDR3 extends over 16 amino acids. DNA for the CDR3: TGTGCCAGCAGCCCCCGGTCGGGACAGGGACGCTATGGCTACACCTTC. It encodes CASSPRSGQGRYGYTF.

The rearrangement links TRBV11-2 to TRBJ2-1; tentatively, D is TRBD2 (6 bases). Germline-derived CDR1 and CDR2 are SGHAT and FQNNGV. V was trimmed by 4 bases and J by 9 bases, leaving 19 bases between them. The CDR3 is 15 amino acids. Here the CDR3 DNA reads TGTGCCAGCAGCTCTGATGTCGGCGGGGTCCTTGAGCAGTTCTTC. Protein product: CASSSDVGGVLEQFF.

This chain joins TRBV28 and TRBJ2-5; maybe TRBD2 (6 bases). CDR3 size: 15 residues. V was clipped by 6 bases and J by 2 bases, with 16 bases between them. Germline-derived CDR1 and CDR2 are MDHEN and SYDVKM. This CDR3 is CASSRRASPQETQYF. CDR3 nucleotides: TGTGCCAGCAGCCGGAGGGCCTCTCCACAAGAGACCCAGTACTTC.

CDR3 residues: CAWRQGIYGYTF. The CDR3 nucleotides read TGTGCCTGGAGGCAGGGAATCTATGGCTACACCTTC. The chain employs TRBV30 and TRBJ1-2; possible D gene TRBD1, 5 bases. CDR1 and CDR2 from the germline V gene are GTSNPN and SVGIG (reference sequence). V was cut by 3 bases and J by 4 bases, with 9 bases left in between. The CDR3 totals 12 residues.

The chain uses TRBV30 and TRBJ2-3; possible D gene TRBD2, 5 bases. Trimming removed 5 bases from V and 2 bases from J, with 5 bases in between. Germline V gene data show CDR1 as GTSNPN and CDR2 as SVGIG (reference sequence). CDR3 size: 11 residues. The CDR3 DNA reads TGTGCCTGGGACTACACAGATACGCAGTATTTT. Protein product: CAWDYTDTQYF.